This TCR beta chain was profiled in a study of tumor-infiltrating lymphocytes in localized non-small cell lung cancer. Study background: Some samples were collected after neoadjuvant chemotherapy; smokers, never-smokers and several histologies were included. Each patient gave resected tumor and non-adjacent uninvolved lung tissue.

The length of the CDR3 is 15 residues. J gave up 3 bases and V 0 bases, and 4 bases lay outside the gene matches. Germline V gene data show CDR1 as SGHDT and CDR2 as YYEEEE. Method: immunoSEQ multiplex PCR; TCRdb's copy keeps in-frame clones and lacks some. The data contain around 1,500 clones, more than 35% of them seen just once; the ten biggest clones take up more than 12%. This clone was picked up a small number of times. Its antigen is not known. Study-level points and caveats: T-cell fraction did not differ between immunotypes IM1 and IM2. Only some patients had TCR sequencing, depending on available tissue.

The source of this sequence is a human donor with non-small cell lung cancer. This chain links TRBV5-6 with TRBJ2-5; 8 nucleotides line up with TRBD1. The specimen sequenced was uninvolved lung tissue not adjacent to the tumor. The CDR3 region has the DNA TGTGCCAGCAGCTTGGCGAGGACAGGGAAAGAGACCCAGTACTTC. It codes for CASSLARTGKETQYF.